The clone carrying this T cell receptor (beta chain) was observed a few times. The antigen is not known. This entry comes from a study of spatial heterogeneity in lung cancer. In the study overall: Compared with alpha-chain sequences, beta-chain sequences were consistently detected in greater numbers. The average appearance count of each unique TCR and UMI combination in raw reads was more than 8.5. For tumor regions, TCR transcript counts showed a strong correlation with a T cell module score derived from matched bulk RNA-seq. Study results and caveats: Mutation counts in tumors were tracked by counts of expanded intratumoral alpha and beta TCRs.

J lost 6 bases, V lost 1 base, and 11 bases had no gene match. Germline loops: CDR1 SGHTA, CDR2 FQGNSA. The CDR3 length is 17 residues. Time point here: sample taken at primary tumor resection. One entry per CDR3 protein results from TCRdb running MiXCR on the 5' RACE reads. The data hold around 9,800 distinct CDR3 sequences, with approximately 8.7% observed a single time. The sample consisted of lung tumor tissue, taken at surgery. The clonotype comes from a female donor with early-stage non-small cell lung cancer. The chain joins TRBV7-2 to TRBJ2-3; 9 bases are shared with TRBD2. This CDR3 reads CASSLGLAGNPGDTQYF. CDR3 nucleotide sequence: TGTGCCAGCAGCTTAGGGCTAGCGGGGAACCCCGGTGATACGCAGTATTTT.